This TCR beta chain was retrieved from a study of identical twins. This clonotype was counted many times. Template switching supplied a universal primer site; unique molecular identifiers were carried on the cDNA. TCRdb re-called the 5' RACE reads through MiXCR, storing one row per CDR3 protein. The sample holds fewer than 900,000 distinct CDR3 sequences, 15% to 20% seen once. This CDR3 region has 14 residues. The V end lost 0 bases, the J end lost 0 bases, and 6 bases lay between the germline ends. Germline V gives CDR1 SGHRS, CDR2 YFSETQ. The same specimen was also included in a second study, on T cells expressing NK-cell markers. This second study says: The TCR beta repertoires were obtained from sorted CD3+CD56+NKG2C+, CD3+CD56+NKG2C- and CD3+CD56-NKG2C+ T cells. Among eight sequenced donors, seven carried HCMV seropositivity while one was seronegative.

The receptor was derived from a young woman in good health. The rearrangement joins TRBV5-1 to TRBJ1-1; D remains unclear. The source material was PBMCs. The CDR3 protein is CASSLDGMNTEAFF. As DNA, the CDR3 is TGCGCCAGCAGCTTGGACGGGATGAACACTGAAGCTTTCTTT.